This passage covers 4 T cell receptor beta chains from one sample sequenced in a study of T-cell memory formation after mild COVID-19 (dated by TCRdb to the early 2020s). Library prep was done by 5' RACE. The run used an Illumina NovaSeq 6000. TCRdb took the public reads, trimmed them with fastp at Q25, ran MiXCR for clone calling and kept in-frame beta chains. Identical CDR3 proteins give one entry, which carries the most common genes and DNA. This sample lists more than 250,000 distinct CDR3 sequences; approximately 15% were detected once. 20% to 25% of the sample is held by the ten biggest clonotypes. The sequencing sample was made of PBMCs or a T cell subset sorted from them (not recorded which). The receptors shown here come from a man younger than 30 who had mild COVID-19 (a few samples of this study predate the infection). The sample titles of this study are shuffled in the database, so cell type and time point are left out; the donor was told from shared clones.

J is TRBJ2-3 and V is TRBV29-1; the D gene is possibly TRBD2 (6 bases). Trimming stripped 6 bases from V and 2 bases from J, with 15 bases between. The CDR3 is 14 residues long. From germline, CDR1 is SQVTM and CDR2 ANQGSEA. CDR3 amino acids: CSVARGMNTDTQYF. The CDR3 bases are TGCAGCGTCGCTCGGGGGATGAACACAGATACGCAGTATTTT.

The V call is TRBV2, the J call TRBJ1-1; no clear D. This CDR3 contains 12 residues. V was pared by 5 bases and J by 2 bases, with 6 bases between. Germline-derived CDR1 and CDR2 are SNHLY and FYNNEI. The CDR3 loop is CASSTANTEAFF. In DNA, the CDR3 is TGTGCCAGCAGTACAGCAAACACTGAAGCTTTCTTT.

This clonotype was detected a few times. V is TRBV3-1 and J is TRBJ2-5; TRBD1 aligns across 7 bases. J gave up 2 bases and V 4 bases, and 7 bases lay outside the gene matches. The CDR3 covers 15 residues. Germline assignment: CDR1 LGHDT and CDR2 YNNKEL (reference sequence). CDR3 in DNA: TGTGCCAGCAGCCCCCGGGACAGAATTCAAGAGACCCAGTACTTC. Amino acid sequence: CASSPRDRIQETQYF.

This clonotype was counted between two and nine times. The V and J genes are TRBV11-2 and TRBJ1-3; D not certain. This CDR3 has 17 residues. V was clipped by 4 bases and J by 8 bases, with 24 bases between them. The germline CDR1 and CDR2 sequences are SGHAT and FQNNGV. The CDR3 loop is CASSWPRSGERADTIYF. The DNA of the CDR3 is TGTGCCAGCAGCTGGCCAAGGAGTGGGGAAAGGGCGGACACCATATATTTT.